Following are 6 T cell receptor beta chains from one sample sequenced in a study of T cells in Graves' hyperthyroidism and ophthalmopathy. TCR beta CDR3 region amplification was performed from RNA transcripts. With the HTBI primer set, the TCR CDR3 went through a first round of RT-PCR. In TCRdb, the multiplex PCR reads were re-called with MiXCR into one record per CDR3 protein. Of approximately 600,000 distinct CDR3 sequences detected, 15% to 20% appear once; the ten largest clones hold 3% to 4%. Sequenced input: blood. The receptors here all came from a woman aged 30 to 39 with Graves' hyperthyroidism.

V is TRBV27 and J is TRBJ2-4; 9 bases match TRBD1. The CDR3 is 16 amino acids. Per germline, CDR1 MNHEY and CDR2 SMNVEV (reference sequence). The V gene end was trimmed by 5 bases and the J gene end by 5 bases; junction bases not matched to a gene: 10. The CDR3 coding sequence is TGTGCCAGCAGTAACCGAGGGACAGGGACGGAAAACATTCAGTACTTC. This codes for CASSNRGTGTENIQYF.

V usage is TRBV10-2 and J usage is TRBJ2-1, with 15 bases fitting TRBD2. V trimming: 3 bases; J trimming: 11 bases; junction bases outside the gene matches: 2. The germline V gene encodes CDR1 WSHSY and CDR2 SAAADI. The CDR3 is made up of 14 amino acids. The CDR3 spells CASSEGLAGGKQFF. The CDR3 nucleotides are TGCGCCAGCAGTGAAGGACTAGCGGGAGGGAAGCAGTTCTTC.

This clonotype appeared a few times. The CDR3 loop reads CASSNSESYEQYF. The CDR3 DNA reads as TGTGCCAGCAGTAACTCAGAGTCCTACGAGCAGTACTTC. The V and J genes are TRBV12-3 or TRBV12-4 and TRBJ2-7, with D uncertain. CDR3 length equals 13 residues. Trimming removed 5 bases at V and 1 base at J, with 9 bases between.

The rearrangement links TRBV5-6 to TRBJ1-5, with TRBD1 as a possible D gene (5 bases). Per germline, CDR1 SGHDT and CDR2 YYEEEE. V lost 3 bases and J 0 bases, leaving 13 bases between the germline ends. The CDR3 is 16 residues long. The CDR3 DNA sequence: TGTGCCAGCAGCTGGTCCGGGGGGAGTAGCAATCAGCCCCAGCATTTT. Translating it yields CASSWSGGSSNQPQHF.

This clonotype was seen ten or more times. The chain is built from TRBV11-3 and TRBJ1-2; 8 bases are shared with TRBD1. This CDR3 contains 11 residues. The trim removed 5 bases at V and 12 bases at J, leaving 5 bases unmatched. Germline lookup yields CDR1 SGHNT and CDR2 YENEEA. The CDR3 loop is CASSPGQGNTF. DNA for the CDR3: TGTGCCAGCAGCCCTGGACAGGGCAACACCTTC.

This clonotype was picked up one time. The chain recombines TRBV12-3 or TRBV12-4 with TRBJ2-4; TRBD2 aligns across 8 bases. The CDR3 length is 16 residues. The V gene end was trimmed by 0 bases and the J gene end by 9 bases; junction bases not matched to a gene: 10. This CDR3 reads CASSLAGAAGDSIQYF. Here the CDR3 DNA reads TGTGCCAGCAGTTTAGCGGGGGCAGCGGGAGACAGCATTCAGTACTTC.